The present T cell receptor (beta chain) was sequenced within a study of blood T cell repertoires in COVID-19. In the study overall: The study drew acute and convalescent COVID-19 samples from the United States, Italy and Spain. T cells, B-cell-depleted T cells, or PBMCs provided the cDNA or gDNA that served as material.

Sequenced by immunoSEQ multiplex PCR; TCRdb stores in-frame clones only, minus some. The sample contains 58,000 or so clones, around nine tenths of which appear only once. V lost 1 base and J lost 2, with 11 bases in between. From germline, CDR1 is SGHNT and CDR2 YENEEA. The CDR3 contains 16 residues. The chain links TRBV11-3 to TRBJ2-2; possibly TRBD1 for D (6 bases). The clonotype comes from an older woman with active COVID-19. Sequenced input: peripheral blood. CDR3 nucleotides: TGTGCCAGCAGCTTAGTGGGGGCGGCTAACACCGGGGAGCTGTTTTTT. The encoded protein is CASSLVGAANTGELFF.